The 27 T cell receptor beta chains given below trace back to one sample, sequenced in a study of immune cell composition in non-small cell lung cancer. Profiling relied on immunoSEQ multiplex PCR, and the TCRdb table lists in-frame clones only, not all of them. The table shows approximately 9,000 clones, with around four fifths occurring only once. The sample was lung tumor tissue. These TCRs come from a human donor with non-small cell lung cancer.

Only one count was recorded for this clone. The V and J genes are TRBV25-1 and TRBJ1-1, with D perhaps TRBD1 (5 bases). The CDR3 covers 13 residues. V lost 8 bases to trimming and J lost 7 bases, with 17 bases between them. Germline values: CDR1 MGHDK, CDR2 SYGVNS. CDR3 region: CASRRGGAGEAFF. The CDR3 region has the DNA TGTGCCAGCCGCCGAGGCGGGGCGGGTGAAGCTTTCTTT.

J is TRBJ2-2 and V is TRBV6-5, with 8 bases lining up with TRBD2. The germline V gene has CDR1 MNHEY and CDR2 SVGAGI. The CDR3 sequence is 15 residues long. V lost 6 bases, J lost 3 bases, and 6 bases stayed unmatched. The CDR3 reads CASREGTRDTGELFF. CDR3 sequence (DNA): TGTGCCAGCAGGGAGGGGACTAGAGACACCGGGGAGCTGTTTTTT.

This clone has more than one count but fewer than ten. This rearrangement joins TRBV2 to TRBJ2-7, with D tentatively TRBD1 (6 bases). Trimming removed 8 bases from V and 2 bases from J, with 16 bases in between. Germline assignment: CDR1 SNHLY and CDR2 FYNNEI. The CDR3 covers 14 residues. The CDR3 loop is CASHALTGAYEQYF. Written as DNA, the CDR3 is TGTGCCAGCCATGCCTTGACAGGAGCCTACGAGCAGTACTTC. Using reference TRBV2 and TRBJ2-7 for the parts outside the CDR3, the full variable domain is EPEVTQTPSHQVTQMGQEVILRCVPISNHLYFYWYRQILGQKVEFLVSFYNNEISEKSEIFDDQFSVERPDGSNFTLKIRSTKLEDSAMYFCASHALTGAYEQYFGPGTRLTVT.

This clone has only one observation. The chain is built from TRBV28 and TRBJ1-1; D unclear. Trimming took off 4 bases at V and 1 base at J, with 4 bases between the two ends. The CDR3 totals 12 residues. In germline, CDR1 is MDHEN, CDR2 SYDVKM. CDR3 in DNA: TGTGCCAGCAGTTGGGCGAACACTGAAGCTTTCTTT. Translating it yields CASSWANTEAFF.

The sample holds a few counts of this clone. This chain joins TRBV7-2 and TRBJ2-7, with 8 bases fitting TRBD2. With V trimmed by 6 bases and J by 3 bases, 13 bases remained unmatched. The CDR3 loop spans 16 amino acids. Germline values: CDR1 SGHTA, CDR2 FQGNSA. The CDR3 protein is CASSVADGGGLYEQYF. The CDR3 DNA sequence: TGTGCCAGCAGTGTAGCAGACGGCGGGGGGCTCTACGAGCAGTACTTC.

The V and J genes are TRBV5-1 and TRBJ2-7, with a weak D call TRBD1 (6 bases). Deletions cut 0 bases from V and 3 bases from J, with 16 bases between. CDR3 size: 16 residues. From germline, CDR1 is SGHRS and CDR2 YFSETQ. The CDR3 protein is CASSLETGRSGYEQYF. The CDR3 DNA is TGCGCCAGCAGCTTGGAGACAGGACGATCGGGCTACGAGCAGTACTTC.

The J gene is TRBJ2-2, the V gene TRBV30, with D unresolved. The CDR3 consists of 13 residues. The germline gives CDR1 GTSNPN, CDR2 SVGIG (reference sequence). V dropped 0 bases and J dropped 4 bases, with 6 bases sitting between them. CDR3 protein: CAWSVTPTGELFF. CDR3 DNA: TGTGCCTGGAGTGTAACCCCCACCGGGGAGCTGTTTTTT. The variable domain in full, completed from reference TRBV30 and TRBJ2-2, reads SQTIHQWPATLVQPVGSPLSLECTVEGTSNPNLYWYRQAAGRGLQLLFYSVGIGQISSEVPQNLSASRPQDRQFILSSKKLLLSDSGFYLCAWSVTPTGELFFGEGSRLTVL.

The count of this clone is one. CDR3 DNA: TGCGCCAGCAGCCAAGATGGGAACCTCCTGGGGGCCAGAGAGACCCAGTACTTC. Translated: CASSQDGNLLGARETQYF. The chain couples TRBV4-1 to TRBJ2-5; D is perhaps TRBD1 (6 bases). The V end was cut by 0 bases, the J end by 4 bases, with 21 bases between. Germline CDR1 reads MGHRA; CDR2 reads YSYEKL. The length of the CDR3 is 18 residues.

J is TRBJ2-1 and V is TRBV5-5, with D uncertain. The CDR3 extends over 15 amino acids. V was trimmed by 3 bases and J by 0 bases, leaving 10 bases between them. Germline lookup yields CDR1 SGHKS and CDR2 YYEKEE (reference sequence). The CDR3 DNA reads as TGTGCCAGCAGCTATGACGTGAGCTCCTACAATGAGCAGTTCTTC. Protein sequence: CASSYDVSSYNEQFF.

A remark on this clone: One junction end does not reproduce the germline sequence, and a read error may be involved. CDR3 sequence (DNA): TGTGCCAGCAGGGAAGATGACGGTAGTTTGCTGTTTTTT. Translating gives CASREDDGSLLFF. V is TRBV2 and J is TRBJ2-2; the D is unclear. The CDR3 spans 13 residues. Germline assignment: CDR1 SNHLY and CDR2 FYNNEI.

Only one count was recorded for this clone. V usage is TRBV4-3 and J usage is TRBJ2-2; D perhaps matches TRBD1 (6 bases). The CDR3 totals 17 residues. The V end was cut by 4 bases, the J end by 5 bases, with 20 bases between. Germline CDR1 reads LGHNA; CDR2 reads YSLEER. The CDR3 nucleotides read TGCGCCAGCAGCCCGGAAACACAGGGTCCGGGGACCGGGGAGCTGTTTTTT. This gives the protein CASSPETQGPGTGELFF.

The rearrangement uses TRBV5-6 and TRBJ2-3; D gene ambiguous. The CDR3 extends over 14 amino acids. Per germline, CDR1 SGHDT and CDR2 YYEEEE. Trimming cost V 3 bases and J 5 bases, with 13 bases left between them. The CDR3 protein is CASSWRSGGDTQYF. DNA of the CDR3: TGTGCCAGCAGCTGGCGGTCGGGCGGAGATACGCAGTATTTT.

Only one count was recorded for this clone. The chain recombines TRBV28 with TRBJ1-2; 9 nucleotides match TRBD1. V gave up 5 bases and J gave up 7 bases; unmatched junction bases: 14. In germline, CDR1 is MDHEN, CDR2 SYDVKM. This CDR3 has 16 residues. CDR3 sequence: CASSRTGAGAISGYTF. DNA for the CDR3: TGTGCCAGCAGTCGGACAGGGGCAGGGGCGATATCTGGCTACACCTTC.

The rearrangement joins TRBV9 to TRBJ1-4, with D uncertain. The CDR3 spans 16 residues. Between the trimmed V and J ends, which lost 0 bases and 0 bases, there was a span of 9 bases. Per germline, CDR1 SGDLS and CDR2 YYNGEE. For the CDR3, the DNA is TGTGCCAGCAGCGTAGCTGGGCAGCCAACTAATGAAAAACTGTTTTTT. This sequence encodes CASSVAGQPTNEKLFF.

The DNA of the CDR3 is TGTGCTAGTGGTTTGACACCAGAGGAAGCTTTCTTT. It specifies CASGLTPEEAFF. V gene TRBV12-5 combines with J gene TRBJ1-1, with D unclear. This CDR3 comprises 12 residues. Germline values: CDR1 LGHNT, CDR2 FRNRAP. Trimming left V 2 bases short and J 8 bases short, with 9 bases between.

The genes are TRBV7-2 and TRBJ2-3; either TRBD1 or TRBD2 may fit D (5 bases each). The CDR3 loop spans 14 amino acids. V shed 3 bases and J shed 5 bases, with 12 bases lying between them. The germline V gene encodes CDR1 SGHTA and CDR2 FQGNSA. The DNA of the CDR3 is TGTGCCAGCAGCTTTCGGGACGGTGTAGATACGCAGTATTTT. Amino acid sequence: CASSFRDGVDTQYF.

In its sample, this clone was seen a few times. The V call is TRBV2, the J call TRBJ1-5; D is ambiguous. The CDR3 is 12 amino acids. Germline V gene sequence: CDR1 SNHLY, CDR2 FYNNEI. Trimming cost V 1 base and J 11 bases, with 9 bases left between them. CDR3 in DNA: TGTGCCAGCAGTGAAGTGGGGATAGCCCAGCATTTT. This codes for CASSEVGIAQHF.

CDR3 sequence: CASSLGTRAYEQYF. The CDR3 region has the DNA TGTGCCAGCAGCCTCGGGACCCGAGCCTACGAGCAGTACTTC. J is TRBJ2-7 and V is TRBV6-5; D tentatively reads TRBD1 or TRBD2 (5 bases each). Trimming cost V 6 bases and J 2 bases, with 14 bases left between them. The CDR3 runs to 14 residues. The germline V gene has CDR1 MNHEY and CDR2 SVGAGI.

The rearrangement joins TRBV2 to TRBJ1-1; unclear D gene. This CDR3 has 13 residues. The germline V gene has CDR1 SNHLY and CDR2 FYNNEI. Trimming removed 7 bases at V and 0 bases at J, with 9 bases between. The DNA of the CDR3 is TGTGCCAGCACCGGCAGAGTGAACACTGAAGCTTTCTTT. Protein sequence: CASTGRVNTEAFF.

The genes are TRBV7-3 and TRBJ2-3; D gene uncertain. The germline CDR1 and CDR2 sequences are SGHTA and FQGTGA. The V gene lost 1 base and the J gene lost 0 bases, with 8 bases spanning the gap. The CDR3 loop spans 15 amino acids. In DNA form, the CDR3 reads TGTGCCAGCAGCTTAAACCCAGGAAGCACAGATACGCAGTATTTT. It specifies CASSLNPGSTDTQYF.

This rearrangement joins TRBV10-1 to TRBJ2-1; TRBD2 might be the D (5 bases). CDR1 and CDR2 from the germline V gene are WNHNN and SYGVQD (reference sequence). This CDR3 is built from 16 residues. The germline V and J ends were trimmed by 2 bases and 1 base, with 12 bases remaining between them. CDR3 sequence: CASSEMGADSYNEQFF. DNA of the CDR3: TGCGCCAGCAGTGAGATGGGAGCCGATTCCTACAATGAGCAGTTCTTC.

The V call is TRBV6-6, the J call TRBJ1-5; 7 positions agree with TRBD1. Germline loops: CDR1 MNHNY, CDR2 SVGAGI (reference sequence). CDR3 size: 16 residues. V was clipped by 4 bases and J by 1 base; unmatched bases: 7. CDR3 loop: CASSSQHRGSNQPQHF. The CDR3 DNA sequence: TGTGCCAGCAGTTCCCAACACAGGGGAAGCAATCAGCCCCAGCATTTT.

Here the CDR3 DNA reads TGTGCCAGCTCACCACCCGCGACAGGGGGCGATGAGCAGTTCTTC. Translating it yields CASSPPATGGDEQFF. J is TRBJ2-1 and V is TRBV18; TRBD1 aligns across 10 bases. Per germline, CDR1 KGHSH and CDR2 LQKENI. The trim removed 0 bases at V and 8 bases at J, leaving 4 bases unmatched. CDR3 size: 15 residues. Drawing the rest from reference TRBV18 and TRBJ2-1, the complete variable domain is NAGVMQNPRHLVRRRGQEARLRCSPMKGHSHVYWYRQLPEEGLKFMVYLQKENIIDESGMPKERFSAEFPKEGPSILRIQQVVRGDSAAYFCASSPPATGGDEQFFGPGTRLTVL.

CDR3 DNA sequence: TGTGCCATCTGGGACACTAGCTATAATTCACCCCTCCACTTT. It is translated as CAIWDTSYNSPLHF. The V gene is TRBV10-3, the J gene TRBJ1-6; D is perhaps TRBD1 (6 bases). The V and J ends lost 8 bases and 3 bases respectively, with 11 bases between them. The CDR3 extends over 14 amino acids. The V gene's germline CDR1 is ENHRY and CDR2 SYGVKD.

V gene TRBV19 combines with J gene TRBJ1-2; D is undetermined. The V gene lost 5 bases and the J gene lost 6 bases, with 16 bases spanning the gap. The CDR3 spans 14 residues. Germline V gene data show CDR1 as LNHDA and CDR2 as SQIVND (reference sequence). The CDR3 reads CASSPPGGLNGYTF. CDR3 DNA sequence: TGTGCCAGTAGTCCCCCCGGAGGACTTAATGGCTACACCTTC.

The V call is TRBV6-4, the J call TRBJ2-3, with 11 bases identical to TRBD2. Germline CDR1 and CDR2: MRHNA and SNTAGT. The CDR3 covers 15 residues. V dropped 6 bases and J dropped 3; count of bases not matched to a gene: 5. The CDR3 loop is CASRPLAGATDTQYF. In DNA, the CDR3 is TGTGCCAGCAGGCCACTAGCGGGAGCGACAGATACGCAGTATTTT.

The chain recombines TRBV28 with TRBJ2-2; D uncertain. V was pared by 5 bases and J by 3 bases, with 4 bases between. The CDR3 has 12 amino acids. Germline values: CDR1 MDHEN, CDR2 SYDVKM. The CDR3 here is CASSRDTGELFF. The CDR3 DNA reads TGTGCCAGCAGTCGGGACACCGGGGAGCTGTTTTTT.